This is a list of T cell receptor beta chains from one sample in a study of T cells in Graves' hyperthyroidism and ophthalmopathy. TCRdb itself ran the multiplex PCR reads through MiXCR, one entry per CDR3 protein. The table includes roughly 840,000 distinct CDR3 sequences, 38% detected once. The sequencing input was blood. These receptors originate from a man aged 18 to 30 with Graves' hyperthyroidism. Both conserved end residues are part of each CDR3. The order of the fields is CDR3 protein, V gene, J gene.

CDR3 protein: CSSFAAMNTEAFF
V gene: TRBV29-1
J gene: TRBJ1-1

CDR3 protein: CASSERGPTYEQYF
V gene: TRBV2
J gene: TRBJ2-7

CDR3 protein: CASSVDIDEKLFF
V gene: TRBV9
J gene: TRBJ1-4

CDR3 protein: CASGEGGRTQYF
V gene: TRBV5-4
J gene: TRBJ2-5

CDR3 protein: CASSASNQPQHF
V gene: TRBV2
J gene: TRBJ1-5

CDR3 protein: CASSWIPYEKLFF
V gene: TRBV7-9
J gene: TRBJ1-4

CDR3 protein: CATSRAGGNSNQPQHF
V gene: TRBV15
J gene: TRBJ1-5

CDR3 protein: CASSDQQVGGYTF
V gene: TRBV2
J gene: TRBJ1-2

CDR3 protein: CASSPNYLDRGHGYTF
V gene: TRBV5-6
J gene: TRBJ1-2

CDR3 protein: CASSRPTVGREQYF
V gene: TRBV11-2
J gene: TRBJ2-7

CDR3 protein: CASSVGGFNILHF
V gene: TRBV9
J gene: TRBJ2-7

CDR3 protein: CATSRDRAGGRTEAFF
V gene: TRBV15
J gene: TRBJ1-1

CDR3 protein: CASSHLAGPREQYF
V gene: TRBV7-9
J gene: TRBJ2-7

CDR3 protein: CASSQGDRAGEQYF
V gene: TRBV5-1
J gene: TRBJ2-7

CDR3 protein: CASSSFGGELFF
V gene: TRBV9
J gene: TRBJ2-2

CDR3 protein: CASGRTAERYNEKLFF
V gene: TRBV25-1
J gene: TRBJ1-4

CDR3 protein: CSARVIGTEAFF
V gene: TRBV20-1
J gene: TRBJ1-1

CDR3 protein: CASSQERGLGNQPQHF
V gene: TRBV4-1
J gene: TRBJ1-5

CDR3 protein: CATMPTSSGTDYEQYF
V gene: TRBV10-3
J gene: TRBJ2-7

CDR3 protein: CASSAGMNTGELFF
V gene: TRBV7-3
J gene: TRBJ2-2

CDR3 protein: CASSTQGGGAETQYF
V gene: TRBV9
J gene: TRBJ2-5

CDR3 protein: CASSLGQGMNTEAFF
V gene: TRBV7-9
J gene: TRBJ1-1

CDR3 protein: CASSFTTDNEKLFF
V gene: TRBV12-3/TRBV12-4
J gene: TRBJ1-4

CDR3 protein: CASSNDRGTWETQYF
V gene: TRBV7-2
J gene: TRBJ2-5

CDR3 protein: CASSQEVGTGASPQHF
V gene: TRBV4-3
J gene: TRBJ1-5

CDR3 protein: CASSMGGRGEETQYF
V gene: TRBV19
J gene: TRBJ2-5

CDR3 protein: CASSPLAGAGHEQYF
V gene: TRBV11-2
J gene: TRBJ2-7

CDR3 protein: CASSEDRVYSNQPQHF
V gene: TRBV2
J gene: TRBJ1-5

CDR3 protein: CASSEREFNQPQHF
V gene: TRBV2
J gene: TRBJ1-5

CDR3 protein: CATSRWRDNTGELFF
V gene: TRBV15
J gene: TRBJ2-2

CDR3 protein: CSVELLGGEDGYTF
V gene: TRBV29-1
J gene: TRBJ1-2

CDR3 protein: CASTLTGNTEAFF
V gene: TRBV12-3/TRBV12-4
J gene: TRBJ1-1

CDR3 protein: CASSLERGPDTEAFF
V gene: TRBV19
J gene: TRBJ1-1

CDR3 protein: CASSFGHLAFF
V gene: TRBV5-6
J gene: TRBJ1-1

CDR3 protein: CASSPGDRGANEKLFF
V gene: TRBV7-2
J gene: TRBJ1-4